Presented here are 8 T cell receptor beta chains from one specimen sequenced in a study of T-cell memory formation after mild COVID-19. One entry per CDR3 protein results from TCRdb running MiXCR on the 5' RACE reads. The sample carries 530,000 or so distinct CDR3 sequences, 17% recorded once. The sequenced sample consisted of PBMCs or a T cell subset sorted from them (not recorded which). The origin of the receptors is an adult woman who had mild COVID-19 (a few samples of this study predate the infection). Cell type and time point are not known.

The chain has TRBV27 and TRBJ2-1, with unresolved D. CDR3 size: 12 residues. Germline CDR1 and CDR2: MNHEY and SMNVEV (reference sequence). Trimming removed 10 bases at V and 0 bases at J, with 7 bases between. CDR3 DNA sequence: TGTGCCACCGCGCTCTCCTACAATGAGCAGTTCTTC. It specifies CATALSYNEQFF.

The chain employs TRBV28 and TRBJ1-1; 7 bases agree with TRBD1. Germline CDR1 reads MDHEN; CDR2 reads SYDVKM. Unmatched junction bases numbered 4, after V lost 5 bases and J lost 4 bases. This CDR3 has 13 amino acids. The CDR3: CASSRQGLTEAFF. DNA of the CDR3: TGTGCCAGCAGTCGACAGGGCCTCACTGAAGCTTTCTTT.

This chain connects TRBV6-2 or TRBV6-3 to TRBJ2-1; TRBD2 matches at 10 bases. The CDR3 is made up of 16 amino acids. CDR1 and CDR2 from the germline V gene are MNHEY and SVGEGT. After removal of 4 bases from V and 6 bases from J, the junction contained 9 bases not matched to a gene. The DNA for the CDR3 is TGTGCCAGCAGTTCCCTACTAGCGGGGTCGGGCAATGAGCAGTTCTTC. It encodes CASSSLLAGSGNEQFF.

The sample holds many counts of this clonotype. The chain has TRBV29-1 and TRBJ2-7; 8 bases match TRBD2. Germline CDR1 SQVTM, CDR2 ANQGSEA. V gave up 6 bases and J gave up 2 bases; unmatched junction bases: 0. The CDR3 contains 11 residues. CDR3: CSVGGAYEQYF. For the CDR3, the DNA is TGCAGCGTCGGGGGGGCCTACGAGCAGTACTTC.

This clonotype was seen a few times. The chain joins TRBV2 to TRBJ1-4, with TRBD1 matching over 7 bases. Germline lookup yields CDR1 SNHLY and CDR2 FYNNEI. After removal of 5 bases from V and 5 bases from J, the junction contained 8 bases not matched to a gene. The CDR3 covers 15 residues. In DNA, the CDR3 is TGTGCCAGCAGTCGTACGACAGGGCTGAATGAAAAACTGTTTTTT. It yields the protein CASSRTTGLNEKLFF.

The chain couples TRBV4-2 to TRBJ2-5, with 10 bases aligning to TRBD2. The V gene's germline CDR1 is LGHNA and CDR2 YNFKEQ. The CDR3 is made up of 15 amino acids. The trim removed 1 base at V and 5 bases at J, leaving 4 bases unmatched. The CDR3 DNA follows: TGTGCCAGCAGCCAAGGGACTAGCGGAGTCGAGACCCAGTACTTC. It specifies CASSQGTSGVETQYF.

This clonotype showed up just a few times. The CDR3 DNA reads TGTGCCAGCAGTCCCTCAACTCCATATGGCTACACCTTC. Its protein product is CASSPSTPYGYTF. The gene calls are TRBV27 and TRBJ1-2; D ambiguous. The V gene's germline CDR1 is MNHEY and CDR2 SMNVEV (reference sequence). CDR3 length: 13 residues. Deletions cut 5 bases from V and 5 bases from J, with 12 bases between.

To note about this clonotype: One junction end disagrees with the germline gene, perhaps due to a read error. The chain has TRBV2 and TRBJ1-2, with D perhaps matching TRBD1 (5 bases). Per the germline V gene, CDR1 is SNHLY and CDR2 is FYNNEI. The CDR3 runs to 14 residues. Here the CDR3 reads CASSEGVSNYGYTF. In DNA, the CDR3 is TGTGCCAGCAGCGAAGGGGTTTCTAACTATGGCTACACCTTC.